The 16 T cell receptor beta chains below come from one sample, sequenced in a study of blood T cell repertoires in COVID-19. TCRdb keeps only in-frame clones here, not all; method: immunoSEQ multiplex PCR. The data show roughly 110,000 clones, with approximately 91% seen just once and over 6.5% held by the top ten. Sequenced input: peripheral blood. These receptors came from a woman in her 70s who had recovered from COVID-19.

This clone appeared a single time. The chain combines TRBV15 with TRBJ2-2, with D perhaps matching TRBD1 (6 bases). Germline lookup yields CDR1 LNHNV and CDR2 YYDKDF (reference sequence). Trimming shortened V by 4 bases and J by 1 base, and 7 bases separated the two germline ends. The CDR3 sequence is 14 residues long. The DNA for the CDR3 is TGTGCCACCAGCAAACAGGGGAACACCGGGGAGCTGTTTTTT. Residues: CATSKQGNTGELFF. Full variable domain (rest looked up from reference TRBV15 and TRBJ2-2): DAMVIQNPRYQVTQFGKPVTLSCSQTLNHNVMYWYQQKSSQAPKLLFHYYDKDFNNEADTPDNFQSRRPNTSFCFLDIRSPGLGDTAMYLCATSKQGNTGELFFGEGSRLTVL.

The chain recombines TRBV7-8 with TRBJ1-1; possible D gene TRBD1, 6 bases. CDR3 length: 15 amino acids. Germline CDR1 and CDR2: SGHVS and FQNEAQ. Trimming left V 3 bases short and J 4 bases short, with 15 bases between. CDR3 loop: CASSLSMGAGTEAFF. DNA of the CDR3: TGTGCCAGCAGCTTGAGTATGGGGGCCGGCACTGAAGCTTTCTTT.

This clone was seen more than once but under ten times. V and J are TRBV11-2 and TRBJ2-7; a weak D match, TRBD1 (5 bases). The length of the CDR3 is 14 residues. Per the germline V gene, CDR1 is SGHAT and CDR2 is FQNNGV. Trimming removed 6 bases at V and 4 bases at J, with 16 bases between. The CDR3 sequence: CASRGDSAPYEQYF. The CDR3 coding sequence is TGTGCCAGCAGAGGAGACAGCGCCCCGTACGAGCAGTACTTC.

The chain carries TRBV7-2 and TRBJ1-5, with a possible D match to TRBD1 (6 bases). The CDR3 extends over 17 amino acids. Germline CDR1 is SGHTA and CDR2 is FQGNSA. V lost 5 bases to trimming and J lost 2 bases, with 19 bases between them. Here the CDR3 DNA reads TGTGCCAGCAGCCCCGGGACATCTCAGTCGGGCAATCAGCCCCAGCATTTT. It encodes CASSPGTSQSGNQPQHF.

This clone has just one count. V and J are TRBV19 and TRBJ2-5; 10 bases match TRBD2. CDR1 LNHDA and CDR2 SQIVND come from the germline V gene (reference sequence). This CDR3 region has 16 residues. V trimming: 10 bases; J trimming: 5 bases; junction bases outside the gene matches: 16. The CDR3: CATPVGTSAGAETQYF. CDR3 DNA sequence: TGTGCCACCCCTGTCGGGACTAGCGCAGGGGCGGAGACCCAGTACTTC.

The chain is built from TRBV18 and TRBJ1-1; 12 bases fit TRBD1. The CDR3 contains 15 residues. J gave up 4 bases and V 6 bases, and 6 bases lay outside the gene matches. Germline loops: CDR1 KGHSH, CDR2 LQKENI. The CDR3 protein is CASSGTGGAITEAFF. The CDR3 coding sequence is TGTGCCAGCTCGGGGACAGGGGGCGCGATCACTGAAGCTTTCTTT.

This chain links TRBV6-5 with TRBJ1-5, with TRBD1 identical over 7 bases. From germline, CDR1 is MNHEY and CDR2 SVGAGI. The ends lost 10 bases at V and 3 bases at J; junction bases unmatched: 6. The CDR3 length is 13 residues. As DNA, the CDR3 is TGTGCCACCAAACAGGGGCTCAATCAGCCCCAGCATTTT. Translated: CATKQGLNQPQHF.

J is TRBJ1-1 and V is TRBV5-1, with D unresolved. The CDR3 is made up of 15 amino acids. Germline CDR1 and CDR2: SGHRS and YFSETQ. V gave up 0 bases and J gave up 2 bases, with 11 bases separating them. The CDR3 DNA follows: TGCGCCAGCAGCTTGGGCGGCGGGAGAAACACTGAAGCTTTCTTT. It encodes CASSLGGGRNTEAFF.

V and J are TRBV7-9 and TRBJ1-2, with TRBD1 matching 10 bases. The V segment lost 8 bases and the J segment 5 bases; nucleotides outside the gene matches: 8. Per germline, CDR1 SEHNR and CDR2 FQNEAQ (reference sequence). The CDR3 totals 14 residues. The CDR3 reads CASQPGQGFYGYTF. CDR3 coding DNA: TGTGCCAGCCAGCCGGGACAGGGGTTTTATGGCTACACCTTC. Filled out from reference TRBV7-9 and TRBJ1-2, the complete variable domain reads DTGVSQNPRHKITKRGQNVTFRCDPISEHNRLYWYRQTLGQGPEFLTYFQNEAQLEKSRLLSDRFSAERPKGSFSTLEIQRTEQGDSAMYLCASQPGQGFYGYTFGSGTRLTVV.

The rearrangement uses TRBV7-3 and TRBJ2-3; TRBD1 agrees at 9 bases. Losses at the gene ends were 3 bases for V and 4 bases for J; bases not matched to a gene: 2. Germline loops: CDR1 SGHTA, CDR2 FQGTGA. This CDR3 contains 14 residues. In DNA, the CDR3 is TGTGCCAGCAGCTTGGGGACAGGGTCAGATACGCAGTATTTT. It codes for CASSLGTGSDTQYF.

The chain combines TRBV5-1 with TRBJ1-3, with unresolved D. Germline CDR1 reads SGHRS; CDR2 reads YFSETQ. The germline V and J ends were trimmed by 4 bases and 0 bases, with 11 bases remaining between them. This CDR3 is built from 15 residues. CDR3 DNA: TGCGCCAGCAGCAGATCACCGAGCTCTGGAAACACCATATATTTT. Protein sequence: CASSRSPSSGNTIYF.

The chain couples TRBV2 to TRBJ2-7; 11 bases align to TRBD2. Germline V CDR1 and CDR2: SNHLY, FYNNEI. V shed 3 bases, J shed 2 bases, and the junction held 0 bases outside the gene matches. There are 14 residues in the CDR3. CDR3 residues: CASSETSGTYEQYF. CDR3 DNA sequence: TGTGCCAGCAGTGAGACTAGCGGGACCTACGAGCAGTACTTC.

V gene TRBV10-2 combines with J gene TRBJ2-7, with D possibly being TRBD1 (6 bases). Trimming removed 6 bases from V and 1 base from J, with 7 bases in between. The germline CDR1 and CDR2 sequences are WSHSY and SAAADI. CDR3 length equals 12 residues. CDR3 in amino acids: CASRTGSYEQYF. Written as DNA, the CDR3 is TGCGCCAGCAGAACAGGGTCCTACGAGCAGTACTTC.

The chain is built from TRBV2 and TRBJ2-7, with no clear D. This CDR3 region has 15 residues. V was shortened by 5 bases and J by 1 base, with 15 bases between the two germline ends. Germline-derived CDR1 and CDR2 are SNHLY and FYNNEI. CDR3 bases: TGTGCCAGCAGTCCGACTTACCTAACGTCCTACGAGCAGTACTTC. Its protein product is CASSPTYLTSYEQYF.

J is TRBJ1-1 and V is TRBV19; perhaps TRBD1 as D (6 bases). Per the germline V gene, CDR1 is LNHDA and CDR2 is SQIVND (reference sequence). The CDR3 sequence is 15 residues long. Trimming cost V 6 bases and J 4 bases, with 18 bases left between them. The CDR3 protein is CASRETGLWGTEAFF. The CDR3 nucleotides are TGTGCCAGTAGGGAAACAGGGCTATGGGGCACTGAAGCTTTCTTT.

The J gene is TRBJ1-5, the V gene TRBV28; possibly TRBD1 for D (6 bases). CDR1 MDHEN and CDR2 SYDVKM come from the germline V gene. This CDR3 is built from 17 residues. V lost 5 bases and J 1 base, leaving 18 bases between the germline ends. CDR3 coding DNA: TGTGCCAGCAGTGCCCTATTCAGGGGTGGGAGCAATCAGCCCCAGCATTTT. Protein product: CASSALFRGGSNQPQHF.